This TCR beta chain was captured by sequencing in a study of cytomegalovirus exposure and HLA in healthy donors (dated by TCRdb to about 2017). Looking at the study overall: An earlier analysis of 587 of the donors reported approximately 280 Gb of sequence data and 95 million to 130 million unique TCR beta sequences obtained from about 179 million T cells. In a later genetic analysis, genome-wide SNP genotypes for 398 of the 666 donors were used, and that subset was treated as a discovery cohort. Besides the first cohort of roughly 640 subjects, a separate validation cohort made up of around 120 different subjects was used. About 280 gigabases of sequencing data and roughly 80 million unique TCR sequences made up an early release that covered over 550 HLA-typed donors. Typing coverage differed by locus: A, B, C, DRB1 and DQB1 were typed in roughly 620-630 donors, DQA1 in 500 to 550, DPA1 in over 600, and DPB1 in around 490. Class I and class II HLA loci were covered by the typing at four-digit resolution. In a later analysis, previously published TCR beta repertoires from about 640 donors were re-analyzed and high-resolution HLA genotyping was added so that TCR occurrence patterns could be studied. The study used immunosequencing to profile the T cell repertoires of 670 or so subjects and linked those repertoires to cytomegalovirus serostatus. Rather than using new phenotypic data, the later analysis identified candidate immune exposures from TCR beta sequences and from how often those sequences occurred across donors. Four or five DR-DQ haplotypes were treated as single units for association and clustering because of strong linkage in the cohort. All discovery cohort repertoires had been generated on a single sequencing platform. Across 300 to 500 genotyped donors of the cohort, an average of roughly 250,000 unique TCR beta nucleotide sequences per donor were sequenced, and roughly 20% of those sequences were non-productive. Donor age, sex, ethnicity and CMV serostatus were collected together with the repertoire data. To predict cytomegalovirus infection status, the study brought together high-throughput TCR immunosequencing, statistical association of individual TCRs with disease status, and machine learning. The genetic ancestry cluster associated with self-reported Caucasian donors included about four fifths of the roughly 390 genotyped donors. The study aimed to test whether signatures of past pathogen exposure could be identified by cataloging public T cell receptors. To decide whether each TCR beta V gene segment behaved as functional or pseudogenic, an earlier analysis of nearly 600 of the donors relied on high-throughput TCR beta sequencing. What the research found in general, with its limitations: Correlated functional status among segregating V segments might be attributable to linkage disequilibrium, but an unknown experimental factor could not be ruled out. In both the original and validation cohorts, the classifier was reported to diagnose cytomegalovirus status with high specificity and sensitivity. The study listed 170 or so TCR beta chains as associated with cytomegalovirus. CMV serostatus was the only immune exposure information available for the cohort. Strong co-occurrence of HLA alleles, especially DR and DQ, made assigning TCR associations to individual alleles difficult. According to a later analysis, parvovirus B19, influenza, CMV and Epstein-Barr virus appeared linked to several top co-occurrence clusters. In a later analysis, TCR association rates were found to vary across HLA loci, with the most associated TCRs seen for DRB1 alleles and the fewest for HLA-C alleles. According to a later genetic analysis, donors in an Asian-associated ancestry cluster had fewer N-insertions in productive TCRs than the approximately 700-donor mean. The authors suggested that the approach could potentially be generalized to other disease states and immunological phenotypes. In vitro tests confirmed that three of the cytomegalovirus-associated TCR beta chains recognize cytomegalovirus antigens. In a later analysis, some 17,000 TCR beta sequences were associated with specific HLA alleles at a false discovery rate of 0.05. Because counts were too low, around 18 rarely observed V segments, including chromosome 9 orphons, were left out of the earlier analysis of approximately 500 of the donors. Sequencing depth was assumed to be roughly uniform across donors in the presence/absence analyses, though that assumption may not hold. Some IMGT-functional V segments, including TRBV6-2 and TRBV6-3, could not be distinguished by the 87-base-pair reads and were therefore excluded. While some public TCRs were present in many individuals, most TCR sequences turned up only very rarely across donors. A later genetic analysis associated a missense DCLRE1C variant with V-gene and J-gene trimming of TCR beta chains, and an independent cohort replicated the association. In an earlier analysis of over 550 of the donors, most TCR beta V segments were observed in productive rearrangements about 87% or about 30% of the time, broadly matching IMGT annotations. A later analysis found that HLA-associated TCR beta chains were more clonally expanded and had lower generation probabilities than equally common non-associated chains. Because some donors lacked HLA typing at each locus, the association tests relied only on the typed subset. A later analysis found that most CMV-associated TCR beta chains appeared HLA-restricted, with HLA associations seemingly driven largely by CMV exposure. The cohort was sequenced for TCR beta chains only, and without alpha or paired-chain data the features that could be detected were limited. A further reported finding was that TCR beta sequences accurately predicted the HLA-A and HLA-B alleles for most subjects in the first cohort. A group of highly shared sequence variants was considered likely to be a technical artifact of the sequencing pipeline.

In regard to this clone: The antigen it recognizes is unknown. Qualities for individual bases were not recorded, and no much larger clone is one base off.

At the junction V is shortened by 1 base and J by 11 bases; bases outside the gene matches: 6. CDR3 length: 13 amino acids, cysteine to phenylalanine. Only the CDR3 part of the read is kept: 39 bases, read in frame from the first base. For CDR1 and CDR2, the germline V gene lists SGHDT and YYEEEE. The cohort was made up of 500 to 800 healthy bone marrow donors. At the time of sampling, all cohort members were nominally healthy, though unrecorded immune exposures were likely present. The donor was CMV seronegative and was included in the group of a few hundred seronegative cohort members. Every donor gave a peripheral blood sample, and the peripheral blood mononuclear cells from that sample were used for TCR beta sequencing. Genomic DNA extraction from the blood cell samples was performed with the Qiagen DNeasy Blood Extraction Kit. The library was prepared using the immunoSEQ multiplex PCR assay. For the multiplex PCR, a mixture combining 60 forward primers for TCR Vbeta segments and 13 reverse primers for TCR Jbeta segments was used. The CDR3 region of rearranged TCR beta genes was amplified from genomic DNA with a multiplex PCR assay. The Illumina HiSeq System was used to sequence the amplified TCR beta libraries as 87-base-pair reads. The paper's processing steps were these. A later analysis tallied roughly 78 million unique TCR beta chains across the roughly 610 repertoires, and approximately 12 million of those chains were shared by two or more donors. Raw reads were error-corrected and collapsed into unique sequences by a nearest-neighbor algorithm in which closely related sequences were merged to remove PCR and sequencing errors. V, D and J gene segments were assigned by aligning CDR3 sequences to IMGT reference sequences. For a sequence to be retained, a match of at least six nucleotides was required to both a V gene segment and a J gene segment. A rearrangement counted as productive if the CDR3 had no stop codons and remained in frame with V and J, and every other rearrangement counted as non-productive. Following IMGT convention, CDR3 was defined as the stretch from the second conserved V-encoded cysteine to the conserved J-encoded phenylalanine. The earlier analysis of approximately 590 of the donors excluded any sequence lacking an unambiguous match to a single V gene segment. An earlier analysis of some 500 of the donors classified V segments as functional when productive rearrangements were above 56.7% and as segregating when the standard deviation between donors was above 5%. A statistical classification framework was developed to diagnose cytomegalovirus status using the catalog of TCR beta chain sequences. In a later analysis, TCR nucleotide sequences were compared against IMGT/GENE-DB human TR gene sequences so that V and J genes could be assigned. A later analysis assigned CDR3 sequences and most-parsimonious VDJ recombination scenarios with the TCRdist pipeline. In a later analysis, each TCR beta chain was defined by its CDR3 amino acid sequence together with its V-gene family, and reads lacking a unique V-gene family were excluded. To address suspected cross-contamination and a sequencing artifact, a later analysis removed some 620 highly shared, low-generation-probability nucleotide sequences. For each public chain, a later analysis derived a clonal expansion index from normalized ranks of inferred template counts within each repertoire. Generation probabilities in a later analysis came from a VDJ recombination model fitted to out-of-frame rearrangements, and those results were checked against IGoR. A later analysis scored TCR-TCR, TCR-HLA and TCR-CMV co-occurrence with hypergeometric tests, applying a repertoire-size bias correction to TCR pairs. False discovery rates were estimated in a later analysis by permuting HLA or CMV assignments 20 times. In a later analysis, co-occurring TCRs were grouped with DBSCAN, and TCRdist sequence similarity was added when clustering was performed within HLA-allele-positive subsets. For co-occurrence clustering, repertoires with fewer than 30,000 or more than 120,000 public chains were excluded, along with five repertoires with anomalous nucleotide sharing. The immuneACCESS repertoire file appears here via TCRdb, limited to in-frame rearrangements. These files lack a portion of the clones; in checked studies, under half of the deficit traces to unresolved V genes, and the cause of the others is not known. V, J and clone size derive from that table, while D and trimming were established from the DNA sequence. This sample lists under 150,000 clones; about 70% were detected once. Together, the top ten hold 3.9% of the sample.

The sample consisted of PBMCs. The clonotype originates from a man aged 18 to 30 in good health and CMV-seronegative. The V and J segments used are TRBV5-6 and TRBJ1-1, with 9 central nucleotides matching TRBD1. The DNA sequence is given as TGTGCCAGCAGCTTGCCCCGGGACAGGGTGGCTTTCTTT. Its translation is CASSLPRDRVAFF. Joined to the reference TRBV5-6 and TRBJ1-1 proteins, this CDR3 gives the full variable domain: DAGVTQSPTHLIKTRGQQVTLRCSPKSGHDTVSWYQQALGQGPQFIFQYYEEEERQRGNFPDRFSGHQFPNYSSELNVNALLLGDSALYLCASSLPRDRVAFFGQGTRLTVV.